This TCR beta chain was obtained from a study of early T cells in non-severe SARS-CoV-2 infection. Study-wide background: Sequenced material consisted of bulk RNA (from unsorted whole blood), and chains were unpaired.

Individual cDNA molecules were tagged with unique molecular identifiers. TCRdb processed the 5' RACE reads anew with MiXCR; each CDR3 protein has one entry. Among tens of thousands of distinct CDR3 sequences listed, around a tenth were seen once. V was clipped by 6 bases and J by 5 bases; unmatched bases: 6. The CDR3 totals 13 residues. The germline CDR1 and CDR2 sequences are DFQATT and SNEGSKA (reference sequence). The chain carries TRBV20-1 and TRBJ2-1; 8 bases are shared with TRBD2. This receptor was obtained from an adult who was a healthcare worker with PCR-confirmed SARS-CoV-2 infection or an uninfected control (not recorded which). This material consisted of whole blood, taken at baseline. Written as DNA, the CDR3 is TGCAGTGCGAGAAAGCGGGGGAACAATGAGCAGTTCTTC. This sequence encodes CSARKRGNNEQFF.